This T cell receptor (beta chain) came from a study of Graves' ophthalmopathy and Graves' hyperthyroidism (dated by TCRdb to about 2018). About the study as a whole: Peripheral blood samples were taken at the time of initial diagnosis, before any treatment was given. TCR beta repertoire signatures were used to distinguish Graves' ophthalmopathy from Graves' hyperthyroidism and to predict progression to ophthalmopathy. In total, some 140 blood samples were TCR-sequenced: approximately 40 ophthalmopathy, approximately 80 hyperthyroidism and roughly 17 hyperthyroidism-to-ophthalmopathy patients. A discovery set of 100 patients (about 45 ophthalmopathy, 60 or so stable hyperthyroidism) was enrolled to explore V-J signatures distinguishing ophthalmopathy from hyperthyroidism. For independent validation, a separate cohort was made up of about 18 hyperthyroidism patients plus 17 patients who later progressed from hyperthyroidism to ophthalmopathy. In roughly 6 hyperthyroidism patients, the T-cell repertoires found in thyroid tissue were compared with those found in blood. Following sample collection, hyperthyroidism patients were given methimazole at a starting dose of 30 mg daily, and ophthalmopathy patients were given high-dose intravenous methylprednisolone. Paper-wide results and their limitations: In cross-validation, the 13-signature model distinguished ophthalmopathy from stable hyperthyroidism with around 90% sensitivity and 81.08% specificity, while in the test set the corresponding values were around 79% and 71%. In validation, the model predicted ophthalmopathy progression with 55% to 71% sensitivity and around 72% specificity; roughly 11 predicted patients were CT-confirmed with GO in a median of about 6.2 months. Among expanded thyroid clonotypes with frequency above 0.001, most also showed up in blood, which suggests that blood repertoires may reflect the thyroid immune response. No statistical method was used to set the sample size in advance, and the investigators knew which group each participant was assigned to.

TCR beta CDR3 regions were amplified from RNA transcripts for repertoire sequencing. The first round of RT-PCR was done with HTBI primers and the Qiagen OneStep RT-PCR kit, and was followed by a second round of multiplex PCR, then size selection and purification. The libraries underwent paired-end sequencing with 100 bp reads on an Illumina HiSeq2000. As for how the authors treated the data: SOAPnuke was used to process the reads, throwing out any read that had adapters, had uncalled bases, had a mean Phred below 15, or lacked an exact constant-primer or identifier match. COPE v1.2.5 was used to merge the high-quality paired reads. Unique nucleotide sequences were defined as clonotypes and aligned to IMGT TRB V, D and J references using MiTCR v1.1. Analysis was restricted to V-J combinations with a frequency above 0.0001, which covered roughly 99% of repertoires. For each V-J combination, a TCR clonal expansion and chaos score was defined as the ratio of F50 clonal expansion to chaos observed in the TCRdist matrix. Welch's t-statistics and random forest were used to reduce the features to about 12 V-J combinations, which were then used as input to a naive Bayes classifier. Thyroid-blood repertoire similarity was quantified with the Morisita-Horn index. TCRdb trimmed public reads at Q25 via fastp, called clones via MiXCR and kept in-frame beta chains. For every CDR3 protein sequence, its rows merge into one entry that carries the most common genes and DNA. TCRdb's processing, not the authors', yielded these V and J calls. The sample table shows about 57,000 distinct CDR3 sequences, and under 55% are seen once. The leading ten clones occupy 4.5% to 5% of the sample.

Ophthalmopathy patients had moderately to severely active disease, Clinical Activity Score of at least 3, NOSPECS grade of at least 4, and disease duration under 3 months. Patients with other autoimmune diseases, uncontrolled infections, pregnancy or lactation were excluded. Diagnosis was based on clinical symptoms, serum thyroxine, TRAb, thyroid ultrasound and orbital computed tomography. Using Ficoll-Paque density gradient centrifugation, PBMCs were isolated from less than 11 ml of fresh peripheral blood. Total RNA was extracted using Trizol reagent, and RNA quality was checked on an Agilent 2100 Bioanalyzer. About this clonotype itself: Its antigen specificity is not known. Qualities for individual bases were not recorded, and no much larger clone is one base off.

The CDR3 spans 15 residues, from the cysteine through the phenylalanine. Left in the record is the CDR3 DNA by itself, 45 bases read in frame from the first base. The germline V gene (reference sequence) sets CDR1 to DFQATT and CDR2 to SNEGSKA. Compared with germline, V lacks 4 bases and J lacks 3 bases; bases without a gene match: 10. The receptor was isolated from an adult woman with Graves' ophthalmopathy. The sequenced sample consisted of peripheral blood. The chain was built from TRBV20-1 and TRBJ2-7; 9 middle bases align to TRBD2. The encoded CDR3 is CSANGLSGSGYEQYF. The nucleotide sequence is given as TGCAGTGCTAATGGCCTTAGCGGGAGCGGCTACGAGCAGTACTTC.